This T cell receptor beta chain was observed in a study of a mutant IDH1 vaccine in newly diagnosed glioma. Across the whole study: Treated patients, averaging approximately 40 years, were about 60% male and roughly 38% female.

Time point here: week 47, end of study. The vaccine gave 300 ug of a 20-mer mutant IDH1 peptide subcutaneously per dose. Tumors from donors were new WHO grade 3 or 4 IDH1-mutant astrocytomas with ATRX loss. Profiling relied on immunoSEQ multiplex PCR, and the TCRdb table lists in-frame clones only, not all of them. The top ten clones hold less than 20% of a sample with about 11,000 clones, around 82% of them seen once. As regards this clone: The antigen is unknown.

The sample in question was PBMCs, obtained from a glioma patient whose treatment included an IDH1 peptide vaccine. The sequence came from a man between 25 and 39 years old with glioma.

The CDR3 DNA follows: TGTGCCATCAGTGAGCCGGGACAGGGGGAGACAGATACGCAGTATTTT. Translation: CAISEPGQGETDTQYF. The V gene is TRBV10-3, the J gene TRBJ2-3, with TRBD1 matching 11 bases. The CDR3 covers 16 residues. The V gene's germline CDR1 is ENHRY and CDR2 SYGVKD. Trimming cost V 2 bases and J 3 bases; bases outside gene matches: 4.